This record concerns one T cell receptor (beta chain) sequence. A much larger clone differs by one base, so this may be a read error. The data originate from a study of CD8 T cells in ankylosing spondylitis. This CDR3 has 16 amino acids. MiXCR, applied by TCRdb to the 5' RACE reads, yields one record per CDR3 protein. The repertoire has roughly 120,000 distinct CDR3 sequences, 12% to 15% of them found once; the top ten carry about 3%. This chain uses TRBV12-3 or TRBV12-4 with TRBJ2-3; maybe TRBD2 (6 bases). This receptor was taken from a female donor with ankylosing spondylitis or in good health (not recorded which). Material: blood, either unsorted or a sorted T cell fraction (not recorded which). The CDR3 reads CAGSLARGDSTDTQYF. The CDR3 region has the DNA TGTGCCGGCAGTTTAGCGCGGGGCGATAGCACAGATACGCAGTATTTT.